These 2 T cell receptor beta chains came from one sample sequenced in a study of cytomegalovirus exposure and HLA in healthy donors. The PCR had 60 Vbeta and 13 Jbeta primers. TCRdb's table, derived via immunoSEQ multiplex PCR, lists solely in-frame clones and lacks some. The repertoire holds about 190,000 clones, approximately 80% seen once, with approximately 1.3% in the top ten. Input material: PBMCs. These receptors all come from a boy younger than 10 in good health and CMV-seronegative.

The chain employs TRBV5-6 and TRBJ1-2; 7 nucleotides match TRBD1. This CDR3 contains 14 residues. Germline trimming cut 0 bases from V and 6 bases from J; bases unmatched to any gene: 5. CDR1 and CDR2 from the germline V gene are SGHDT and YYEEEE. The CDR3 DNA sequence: TGTGCCAGCAGCTTGGAGGGGGCGCTGAATGGCTACACCTTC. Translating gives CASSLEGALNGYTF.

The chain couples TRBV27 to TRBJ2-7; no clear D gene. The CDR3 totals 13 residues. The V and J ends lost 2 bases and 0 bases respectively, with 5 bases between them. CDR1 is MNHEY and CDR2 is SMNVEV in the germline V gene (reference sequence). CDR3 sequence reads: CASSLISSYEQYF. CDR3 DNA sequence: TGTGCCAGCAGTTTAATTAGCTCCTACGAGCAGTACTTC.